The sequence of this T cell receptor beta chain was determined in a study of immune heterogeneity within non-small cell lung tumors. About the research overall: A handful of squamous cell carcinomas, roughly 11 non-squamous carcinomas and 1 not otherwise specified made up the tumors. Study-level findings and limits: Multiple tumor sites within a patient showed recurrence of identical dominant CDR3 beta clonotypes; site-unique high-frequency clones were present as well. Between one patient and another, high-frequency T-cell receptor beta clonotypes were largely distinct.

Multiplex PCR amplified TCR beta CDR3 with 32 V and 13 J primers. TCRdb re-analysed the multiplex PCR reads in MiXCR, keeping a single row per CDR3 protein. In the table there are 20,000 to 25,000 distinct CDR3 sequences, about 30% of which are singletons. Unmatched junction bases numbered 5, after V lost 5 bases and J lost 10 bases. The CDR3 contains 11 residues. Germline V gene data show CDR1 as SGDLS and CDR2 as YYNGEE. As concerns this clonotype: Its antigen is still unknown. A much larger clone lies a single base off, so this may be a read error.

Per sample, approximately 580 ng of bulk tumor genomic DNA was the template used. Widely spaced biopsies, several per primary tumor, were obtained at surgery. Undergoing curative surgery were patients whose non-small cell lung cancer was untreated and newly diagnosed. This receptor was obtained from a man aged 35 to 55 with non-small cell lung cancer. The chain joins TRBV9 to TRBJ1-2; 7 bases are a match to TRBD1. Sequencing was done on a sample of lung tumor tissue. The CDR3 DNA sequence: TGTGCCAGCAGGAGACAGGGTGACTACACCTTC. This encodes CASRRQGDYTF.